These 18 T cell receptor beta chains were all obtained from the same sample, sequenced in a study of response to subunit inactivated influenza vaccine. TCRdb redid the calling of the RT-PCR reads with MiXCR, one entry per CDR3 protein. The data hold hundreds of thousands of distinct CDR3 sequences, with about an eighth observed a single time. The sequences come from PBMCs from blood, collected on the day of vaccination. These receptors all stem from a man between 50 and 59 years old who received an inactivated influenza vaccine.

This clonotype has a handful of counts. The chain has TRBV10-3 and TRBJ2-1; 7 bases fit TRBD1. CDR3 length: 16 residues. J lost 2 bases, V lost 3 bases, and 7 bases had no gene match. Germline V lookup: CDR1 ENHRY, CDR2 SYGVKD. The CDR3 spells CAISEGTAVPYNEQFF. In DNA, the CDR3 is TGTGCCATCAGTGAAGGGACAGCGGTCCCCTACAATGAGCAGTTCTTC.

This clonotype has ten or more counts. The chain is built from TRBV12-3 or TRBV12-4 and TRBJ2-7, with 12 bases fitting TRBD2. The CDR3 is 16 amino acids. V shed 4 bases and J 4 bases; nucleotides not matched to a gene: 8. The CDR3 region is CASSSRLAGDRYEQYF. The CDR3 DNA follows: TGTGCCAGCAGTTCCCGACTAGCGGGAGATCGATACGAGCAGTACTTC.

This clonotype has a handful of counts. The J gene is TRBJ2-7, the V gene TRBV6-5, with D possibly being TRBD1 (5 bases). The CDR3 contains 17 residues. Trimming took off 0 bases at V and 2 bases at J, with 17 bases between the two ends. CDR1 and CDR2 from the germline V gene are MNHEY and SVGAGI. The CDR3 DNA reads TGTGCCAGCAGTTACTCCTCAAGTTTCGGACACGCCTACGAGCAGTACTTC. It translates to CASSYSSSFGHAYEQYF.

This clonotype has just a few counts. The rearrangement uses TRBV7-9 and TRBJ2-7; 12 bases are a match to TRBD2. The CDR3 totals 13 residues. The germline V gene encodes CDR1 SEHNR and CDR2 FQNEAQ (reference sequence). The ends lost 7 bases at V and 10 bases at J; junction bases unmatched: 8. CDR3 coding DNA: TGTGCCAGCAAAGAGACTAGCGGGGGCGAACAGTACTTC. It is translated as CASKETSGGEQYF.

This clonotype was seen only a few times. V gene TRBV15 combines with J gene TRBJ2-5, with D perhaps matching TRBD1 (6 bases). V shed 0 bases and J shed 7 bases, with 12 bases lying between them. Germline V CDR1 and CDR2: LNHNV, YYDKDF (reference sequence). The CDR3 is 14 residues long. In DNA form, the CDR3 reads TGTGCCACCAGCAGAGATAGGGGGTCGATGACCCAGTACTTC. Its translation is CATSRDRGSMTQYF.

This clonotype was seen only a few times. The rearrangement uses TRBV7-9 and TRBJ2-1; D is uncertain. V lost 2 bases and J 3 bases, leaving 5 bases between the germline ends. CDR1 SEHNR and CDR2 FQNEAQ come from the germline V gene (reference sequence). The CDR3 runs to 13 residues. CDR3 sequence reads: CASSLNNYNEQFF. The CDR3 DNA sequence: TGTGCCAGCAGCTTAAACAACTACAATGAGCAGTTCTTC.

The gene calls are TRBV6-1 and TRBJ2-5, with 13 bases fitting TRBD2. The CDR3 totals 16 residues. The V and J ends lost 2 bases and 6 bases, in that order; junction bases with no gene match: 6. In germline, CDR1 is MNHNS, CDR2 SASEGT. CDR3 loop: CASSEWTSGSPKTQYF. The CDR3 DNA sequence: TGTGCCAGCAGTGAATGGACTAGCGGGAGTCCTAAGACCCAGTACTTC.

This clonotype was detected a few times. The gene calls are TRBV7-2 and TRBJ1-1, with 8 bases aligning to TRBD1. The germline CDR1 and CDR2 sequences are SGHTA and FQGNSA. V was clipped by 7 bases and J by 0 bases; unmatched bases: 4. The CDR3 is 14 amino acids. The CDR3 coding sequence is TGTGCCAGCATCGGGGACAGGTTGAACACTGAAGCTTTCTTT. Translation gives CASIGDRLNTEAFF.

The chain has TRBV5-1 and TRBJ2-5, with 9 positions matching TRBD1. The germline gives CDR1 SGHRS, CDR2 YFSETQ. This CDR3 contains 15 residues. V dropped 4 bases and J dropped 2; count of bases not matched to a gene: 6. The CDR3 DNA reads TGCGCCAGCAGCGACAACAGGGGGCTGCAAGAGACCCAGTACTTC. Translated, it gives CASSDNRGLQETQYF.

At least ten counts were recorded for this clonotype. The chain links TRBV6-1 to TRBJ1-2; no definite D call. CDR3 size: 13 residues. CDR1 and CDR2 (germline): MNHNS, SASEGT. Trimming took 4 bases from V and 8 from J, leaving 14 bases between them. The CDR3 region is CASSALVSGGYTF. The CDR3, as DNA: TGTGCCAGCAGTGCCCTGGTCTCAGGAGGCTACACCTTC.

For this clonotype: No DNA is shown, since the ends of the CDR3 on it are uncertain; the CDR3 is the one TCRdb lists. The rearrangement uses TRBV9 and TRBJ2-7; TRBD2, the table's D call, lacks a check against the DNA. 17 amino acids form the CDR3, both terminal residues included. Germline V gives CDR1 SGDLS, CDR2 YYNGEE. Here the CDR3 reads CASSVATGSRGREEQHF.

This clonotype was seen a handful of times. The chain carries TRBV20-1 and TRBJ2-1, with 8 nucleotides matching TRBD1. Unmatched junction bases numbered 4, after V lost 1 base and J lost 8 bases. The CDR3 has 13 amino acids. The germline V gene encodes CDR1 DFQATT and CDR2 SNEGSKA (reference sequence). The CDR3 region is CSARGQGRYEQFF. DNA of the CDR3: TGCAGTGCTAGAGGACAGGGGAGGTATGAGCAGTTCTTC.

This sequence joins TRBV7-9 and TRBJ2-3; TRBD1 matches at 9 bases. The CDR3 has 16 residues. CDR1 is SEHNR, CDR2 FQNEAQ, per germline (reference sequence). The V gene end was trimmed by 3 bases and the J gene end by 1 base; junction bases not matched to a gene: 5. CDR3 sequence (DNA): TGTGCCAGCAGCTTCCTCCGGGACAGGGGCACAGATACGCAGTATTTT. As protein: CASSFLRDRGTDTQYF.

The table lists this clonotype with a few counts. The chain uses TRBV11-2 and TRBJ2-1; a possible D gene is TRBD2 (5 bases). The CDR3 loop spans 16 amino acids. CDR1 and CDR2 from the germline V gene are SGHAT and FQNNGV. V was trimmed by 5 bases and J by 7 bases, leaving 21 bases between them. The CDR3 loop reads CASSLSLTAPGNEQFF. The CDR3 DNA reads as TGTGCCAGCAGCCTTTCACTAACCGCGCCGGGGAATGAGCAGTTCTTC.

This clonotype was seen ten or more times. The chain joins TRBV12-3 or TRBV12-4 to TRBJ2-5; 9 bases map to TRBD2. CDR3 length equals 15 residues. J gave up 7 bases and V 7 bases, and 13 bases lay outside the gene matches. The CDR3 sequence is CASNQRGLAGGTQYF. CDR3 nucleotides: TGTGCCAGCAACCAAAGGGGACTAGCAGGTGGGACCCAGTACTTC.

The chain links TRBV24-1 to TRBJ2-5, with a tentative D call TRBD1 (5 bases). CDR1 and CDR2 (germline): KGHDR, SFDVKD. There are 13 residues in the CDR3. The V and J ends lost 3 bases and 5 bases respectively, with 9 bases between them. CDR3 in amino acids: CATSDPRVETQYF. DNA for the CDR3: TGTGCCACCAGTGATCCCAGGGTGGAGACCCAGTACTTC.

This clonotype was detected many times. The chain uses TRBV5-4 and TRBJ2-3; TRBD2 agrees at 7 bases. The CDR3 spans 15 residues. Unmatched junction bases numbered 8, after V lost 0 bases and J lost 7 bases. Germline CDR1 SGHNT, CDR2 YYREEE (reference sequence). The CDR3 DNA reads TGTGCCAGCAGCTTGGCCTTCGGCGGGGGAAATACGCAGTATTTT. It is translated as CASSLAFGGGNTQYF. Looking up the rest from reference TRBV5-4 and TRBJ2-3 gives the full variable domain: ETGVTQSPTHLIKTRGQQVTLRCSSQSGHNTVSWYQQALGQGPQFIFQYYREEENGRGNFPPRFSGLQFPNYSSELNVNALELDDSALYLCASSLAFGGGNTQYFGPGTRLTVL.

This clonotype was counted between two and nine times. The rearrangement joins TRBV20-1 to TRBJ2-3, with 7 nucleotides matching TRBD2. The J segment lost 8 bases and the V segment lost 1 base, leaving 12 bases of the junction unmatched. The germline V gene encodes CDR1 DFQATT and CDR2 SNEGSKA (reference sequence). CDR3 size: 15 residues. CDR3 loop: CSARAVGQGEGTQYF. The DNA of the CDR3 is TGCAGTGCTAGAGCAGTGGGTCAAGGGGAGGGTACGCAGTATTTT.